This TCR beta chain was observed in a study of blood T cell repertoires in COVID-19. Clones were read by immunoSEQ multiplex PCR, and TCRdb kept only the in-frame ones, dropping some. The data show about 360,000 clones, more than 70% seen once. CDR3 size: 15 residues. Germline CDR1 reads KGHSH; CDR2 reads LQKENI. V was shortened by 3 bases and J by 4 bases, with 13 bases between the two germline ends. Sequenced: PBMCs or T cells enriched from blood (not recorded which). This sequence was found in a man aged 25-45 years who had recovered from COVID-19. The chain is built from TRBV18 and TRBJ1-5; tentatively, D is TRBD1 (6 bases). CDR3 residues: CASSPATGLNQPQHF. The CDR3 bases are TGTGCCAGCTCACCGGCGACAGGCCTTAATCAGCCCCAGCATTTT.